This TCR beta chain emerged from a study of cytomegalovirus exposure and HLA in healthy donors. This CDR3 contains 14 residues. From germline, CDR1 is SGHTA and CDR2 FQGNSA. In the PCR, 60 Vbeta and 13 Jbeta primers were used. The data were produced by immunoSEQ multiplex PCR, yet TCRdb's version contains in-frame clones alone and is incomplete. The sample holds about 150,000 clones, 65% to 80% seen once. Regarding the study as a whole: The presence/absence work took it that sequencing depth was about the same across donors.

Comments on this clone: Antigen: not known.

Sequencing was carried out using PBMCs. The rearrangement uses TRBV7-2 and TRBJ2-5, with TRBD2 identical over 8 bases. With the DNA end fitting TRBJ2-7 better, the J assignment may be wrong. The receptor was isolated from a woman aged 35 to 49 in good health and CMV-seronegative. The CDR3 nucleotides read TGTGCCAGCAGCTTCGGGGGGGGCTCCTACGAGCAGTACTTC. The encoded protein is CASSFGGGSYEQYF.